Below, 20 T cell receptor beta chains from the same sample are listed, as sequenced in a study of siplizumab effects on memory and regulatory T cells. Data came from immunoSEQ multiplex PCR; TCRdb stores just in-frame clones and leaves some out. The data contain approximately 75,000 clones, 93% of them singletons. Sequencing used CD8+ T cells sorted from blood. All receptors derive from a human donor in good health.

The V call is TRBV27, the J call TRBJ2-5; no clear D gene. The germline V and J ends were trimmed by 2 bases and 4 bases, with 5 bases remaining between them. The CDR3 is made up of 12 amino acids. CDR1 and CDR2 from the germline V gene are MNHEY and SMNVEV (reference sequence). In nucleotides, the CDR3 is TGTGCCAGCAGTTTAAACGGAGAGACCCAGTACTTC. Amino acids: CASSLNGETQYF.

The chain joins TRBV6-4 to TRBJ2-7; TRBD2 agrees at 7 bases. This CDR3 contains 15 residues. Germline trimming cut 4 bases from V and 4 bases from J; bases unmatched to any gene: 10. The V gene's germline CDR1 is MRHNA and CDR2 SNTAGT. CDR3 loop: CASSGVAGEGYEQYF. CDR3 in DNA: TGTGCCAGCAGTGGCGTAGCGGGCGAAGGTTACGAGCAGTACTTC.

The CDR3 DNA follows: TGCGCCAGCAGCAGAGAAGCGAACACCGGGGAGCTGTTTTTT. Amino acids: CASSREANTGELFF. This chain uses TRBV5-1 with TRBJ2-2; D is unresolved. The CDR3 is made up of 14 amino acids. Germline lookup yields CDR1 SGHRS and CDR2 YFSETQ. V lost 4 bases and J 0 bases, leaving 7 bases between the germline ends.

The rearrangement joins TRBV5-4 to TRBJ2-4, with 12 nucleotides matching TRBD1. The CDR3 loop spans 16 amino acids. V shed 4 bases and J 2 bases; nucleotides not matched to a gene: 4. The germline V gene has CDR1 SGHNT and CDR2 YYREEE (reference sequence). CDR3 region: CASSAGQGAPKNIQYF. CDR3 in DNA: TGTGCCAGCAGCGCGGGACAGGGGGCGCCCAAAAACATTCAGTACTTC.

The chain is built from TRBV9 and TRBJ1-1, with D perhaps matching TRBD1 (6 bases). Trimming pared 0 bases from V and 1 base from J, leaving 16 bases between. The CDR3 length is 17 residues. CDR1 is SGDLS, CDR2 YYNGEE, per germline. DNA for the CDR3: TGTGCCAGCAGCGTAGGTGAATTAACAGGGCCGAACACTGAAGCTTTCTTT. Protein product: CASSVGELTGPNTEAFF.

This clone was seen a single time. This rearrangement joins TRBV7-3 to TRBJ2-2; D is tentatively TRBD1 or TRBD2 (5 bases each). The CDR3 covers 14 residues. V gave up 2 bases and J gave up 3 bases, with 7 bases separating them. CDR1 and CDR2 (germline): SGHTA, FQGTGA. The CDR3: CASSLGGYTGELFF. The DNA for the CDR3 is TGTGCCAGCAGCTTAGGGGGTTACACCGGGGAGCTGTTTTTT.

V usage is TRBV9 and J usage is TRBJ1-1; 7 bases align to TRBD1. Germline V gene data show CDR1 as SGDLS and CDR2 as YYNGEE. Trimming removed 3 bases from V and 1 base from J; junction bases left unmatched: 3. This CDR3 has 14 residues. CDR3 in DNA: TGTGCCAGCAGCGGACAGGGTTCGAACACTGAAGCTTTCTTT. It yields the protein CASSGQGSNTEAFF.

This clone has just one count. The chain recombines TRBV7-8 with TRBJ1-2; possibly TRBD1 for D (5 bases). Deletions cut 1 base from V and 8 bases from J, with 8 bases between. The CDR3 totals 12 residues. The germline CDR1 and CDR2 sequences are SGHVS and FQNEAQ. CDR3 in DNA: TGTGCCAGCAGCTTAGGCAGGGACGGCTACACCTTC. Translation: CASSLGRDGYTF. Drawing the rest from reference TRBV7-8 and TRBJ1-2, the complete variable domain is GAGVSQSPRYKVAKRGQDVALRCDPISGHVSLFWYQQALGQGPEFLTYFQNEAQLDKSGLPSDRFFAERPEGSVSTLKIQRTQQEDSAVYLCASSLGRDGYTFGSGTRLTVV.

V is TRBV13 and J is TRBJ1-6, with D unresolved. The germline V and J ends were trimmed by 8 bases and 9 bases, with 8 bases remaining between them. This CDR3 contains 11 residues. CDR1 and CDR2 (germline): PRHDT, FYEKMQ (reference sequence). The DNA for the CDR3 is TGTGCCAGCGGAGCAAGTTCACCCCTCCACTTT. It yields the protein CASGASSPLHF.

The V call is TRBV6-5, the J call TRBJ1-1, with D perhaps matching TRBD1 (6 bases). CDR1 MNHEY and CDR2 SVGAGI come from the germline V gene. There are 13 residues in the CDR3. V lost 7 bases to trimming and J lost 4 bases, with 13 bases between them. The CDR3 sequence is CASTLQGSTEAFF. CDR3 DNA sequence: TGTGCCAGCACTCTACAGGGATCCACTGAAGCTTTCTTT.

The chain's CDR3 is CASSLAGGQNTEAFF. The CDR3 bases are TGTGCCAGCAGCTTAGCTGGGGGTCAGAACACTGAAGCTTTCTTT. This chain connects TRBV11-1 to TRBJ1-1; the D gene is possibly TRBD1 (5 bases). This CDR3 is 15 amino acids long. V shed 0 bases and J shed 1 base, with 9 bases lying between them. From germline, CDR1 is SGHAT and CDR2 FQDESV (reference sequence).

This clone was observed a single time. The chain combines TRBV29-1 with TRBJ2-2; 10 bases map to TRBD2. V dropped 7 bases and J dropped 7; count of bases not matched to a gene: 3. Germline V gene lookup returns CDR1 SQVTM and CDR2 ANQGSEA. The length of the CDR3 is 12 residues. Here the CDR3 DNA reads TGCAGCGGCCAGCGGGGGGGCGGGGAGCTGTTTTTT. It encodes CSGQRGGGELFF.

CDR3 nucleotide sequence: TGTGCCAGCAGCGCAGAGAATTCACCCCTCCACTTT. Translating it yields CASSAENSPLHF. The chain recombines TRBV9 with TRBJ1-6; no clear D. Germline CDR1 and CDR2: SGDLS and YYNGEE. CDR3 size: 12 residues. Trimming shortened V by 3 bases and J by 7 bases, and 5 bases separated the two germline ends.

The chain is built from TRBV27 and TRBJ2-2; D unclear. In germline, CDR1 is MNHEY, CDR2 SMNVEV (reference sequence). CDR3 size: 14 residues. The ends were cut back, 5 bases at V and 4 bases at J, with 11 bases in the middle. CDR3 protein: CASSPGSGTGELFF. CDR3 DNA sequence: TGTGCCAGCAGTCCCGGGTCCGGCACCGGGGAGCTGTTTTTT.

By share of the sample, this clone is medium-sized (0.01 to 0.1%). The chain has TRBV6-4 and TRBJ1-5, with 7 nucleotides matching TRBD1. This CDR3 has 14 residues. Trimming at V came to 3 bases and at J to 6 bases, leaving 5 bases not matched to a gene. From germline, CDR1 is MRHNA and CDR2 SNTAGT. As DNA, the CDR3 is TGTGCCAGCAGTGAGGCGACAGGGAGTCAGCCCCAGCATTTT. Its translation is CASSEATGSQPQHF.

The count of this clone is one. V and J are TRBV30 and TRBJ1-2; 7 positions match TRBD1. CDR3 length: 12 amino acids. Germline V gene lookup returns CDR1 GTSNPN and CDR2 SVGIG (reference sequence). The V segment lost 3 bases and the J segment 10 bases; nucleotides outside the gene matches: 8. For the CDR3, the DNA is TGTGCCTGGAGGGATGACAGGGATGCCTACACCTTC. This codes for CAWRDDRDAYTF.

This chain uses TRBV5-3 with TRBJ1-3; the D gene is possibly TRBD1 (6 bases). TRBV5-3 is designated an ORF whose function remains uncertain. The CDR3 sequence is 17 residues long. Deletions cut 2 bases from V and 0 bases from J, with 15 bases between. CDR3 DNA: TGTGCCAGAAGCTTCCGGACAGACTCCTACTCTGGAAACACCATATATTTT. Translation gives CARSFRTDSYSGNTIYF.

J is TRBJ1-1 and V is TRBV11-2, with no clear D. The CDR3 runs 11 residues. V lost 8 bases and J 5 bases, leaving 9 bases between the germline ends. Per the germline V gene, CDR1 is SGHAT and CDR2 is FQNNGV. The CDR3 DNA reads TGTGCCAGCGTCGGATGGACTGAAGCTTTCTTT. It specifies CASVGWTEAFF.

The rearrangement links TRBV27 to TRBJ2-7; D might be TRBD1 (6 bases). The CDR3 is made up of 13 amino acids. Germline lookup yields CDR1 MNHEY and CDR2 SMNVEV (reference sequence). The ends were cut back, 3 bases at V and 3 bases at J, with 9 bases in the middle. Here the CDR3 DNA reads TGTGCCAGCAGTTTGGGGGCCCACTACGAGCAGTACTTC. This encodes CASSLGAHYEQYF.

The chain uses TRBV10-3 and TRBJ2-2; 9 bases are a match to TRBD1. CDR1 and CDR2 (germline): ENHRY, SYGVKD. This CDR3 is 16 amino acids long. Losses at the gene ends were 0 bases for V and 4 bases for J; bases not matched to a gene: 3. The CDR3 is CAISESGQGSTGELFF. The CDR3, as DNA: TGTGCCATCAGTGAGTCGGGACAGGGAAGCACCGGGGAGCTGTTTTTT.